This entry concerns a single T cell receptor beta chain. Its antigen remains unidentified. The record originates from a study of cytomegalovirus exposure and HLA in healthy donors. Findings of the study overall: The authors enumerated over 150 TCR beta chains as linked to cytomegalovirus. Earlier results showed most TCR beta V segments being productive about 87% or about 30% of the time.

Healthy bone marrow donors made up the donor group. Researchers ran the PCR with 60 Vbeta and 13 Jbeta primers. The table came from immunoSEQ multiplex PCR; TCRdb's copy has only in-frame clones and leaves some out. The sample lists fewer than 250,000 clones; around three quarters were seen once. The CDR3 loop spans 13 amino acids. Germline-derived CDR1 and CDR2 are MNHNS and SASEGT. The sequenced material came from PBMCs. This sequence was found in a man aged 40-55 years in good health and CMV-seronegative. The gene calls are TRBV6-1 and TRBJ1-5, with D perhaps matching TRBD1 (6 bases). CDR3 bases: TGTGCAAGCGGACAGACCCGCAATCAGCCCCAGCATTTT. As protein: CASGQTRNQPQHF.